This T cell receptor (beta chain) was sequenced for a study of cytomegalovirus exposure and HLA in healthy donors. Turning to the study itself: Approximately 81% of several hundred genotyped donors fell in the Caucasian-associated ancestry cluster.

Nominally healthy donors were sampled, though unrecorded immune exposures were likely. Amplification used 60 Vbeta primers and 13 Jbeta primers. Assay used: immunoSEQ multiplex PCR; TCRdb lists only in-frame clones, some missing. The sample carries about 96,000 clones, roughly 74% recorded once. About this clone: Its cognate antigen is unknown.

V was cut by 6 bases and J by 3 bases, with 13 bases left in between. Germline values: CDR1 MNHEY, CDR2 SVGAGI. The CDR3 totals 14 residues. Study observations and caveats: TCR association rates varied by HLA locus in a later analysis, with DRB1 highest and HLA-C lowest. Accurate HLA-A and HLA-B prediction from TCR beta sequences was reported for most subjects.

This TCR was recovered from a female donor in good health and CMV-seropositive. Sample: PBMCs. This sequence joins TRBV6-5 and TRBJ2-3, with no clear D. The CDR3 loop is CASRPRRVTDTQYF. The CDR3 DNA follows: TGTGCCAGCAGGCCCCGCCGGGTAACAGATACGCAGTATTTT.